This T cell receptor beta chain derives from a study of blood T cells in healthy people across ages. Notes on the study in general: Both higher diversity and more naive CD4+ cells marked long-lived donors when set against aged donors. With age, beta diversity per million T cells declined roughly linearly, significantly by about 40.

For this clonotype: The antigen is unknown.

It was with a sample-barcoded 5' primer and a J-beta primer mix that a second PCR of about 6 to 11 cycles was run. TCRdb redid the calling of the 5' RACE reads with MiXCR, one entry per CDR3 protein. The repertoire holds about 720,000 distinct CDR3 sequences, with approximately 25% as singletons. Each sample yielded at least 5 micrograms of PBMC total RNA. These data also formed part of another study, on T cells of mothers and their children. As reported in that work: Nine systemically healthy Caucasian donors: three mothers, six children.

The sample taken for sequencing was blood. This receptor was identified in a boy between 10 and 17 years old in good health.

CDR3 bases: TGCAGTGCTAGAGGACTGGGGCTGAGCACCATATATTTT. As protein: CSARGLGLSTIYF. The rearrangement joins TRBV20-1 to TRBJ1-3; tentative D call: TRBD1 (5 bases). Trimming took off 1 base at V and 9 bases at J, with 13 bases between the two ends. The CDR3 length is 13 residues. Per the germline V gene, CDR1 is DFQATT and CDR2 is SNEGSKA (reference sequence).